The clone carrying this TCR beta chain was picked up many times. Per the germline V gene, CDR1 is LGHNA and CDR2 is YSLEER. Trimming left V 0 bases short and J 0 bases short, with 3 bases between. This CDR3 is built from 13 residues. The sample originates from a study of T-cell reconstitution after alpha-beta-depleted transplantation in children. The TCRbeta library was prepared with unique molecular identifiers. Using its own MiXCR run on the PCR reads, TCRdb lists one record per CDR3 protein. This sample has 200,000 to 300,000 distinct CDR3 sequences, with around 13% found just once. The chain has TRBV4-3 and TRBJ2-7, with D uncertain. The receptor was derived from a human donor who donated a stem cell graft to a child with acute lymphoblastic leukemia. Sequenced material: PBMCs from the stem cell graft donor, taken from the stem cell graft. The CDR3, as DNA: TGCGCCAGCAGCCAAGAAGTCTCCTACGAGCAGTACTTC. Encoded protein: CASSQEVSYEQYF.